This passage covers 30 T cell receptor beta chains from one sample sequenced in a study of yellow fever vaccine responses in identical twins. Each CDR3 protein is one row after TCRdb ran MiXCR on the RT-PCR reads. The table lists 2,400 or so distinct CDR3 sequences, over 65% of them singletons. The starting material was T cells from blood (PBMCs), unsorted or a sorted subset (not recorded which), obtained before or after yellow fever vaccination (not recorded which). The receptors here all came from a young woman who received the yellow fever vaccine.

The chain carries TRBV2 and TRBJ2-5; the D is unclear. V was clipped by 6 bases and J by 2 bases, with 19 bases between them. The CDR3 is 16 residues long. In germline, CDR1 is SNHLY, CDR2 FYNNEI. The CDR3 reads CASRTPRAVPQETQYF. CDR3 bases: TGTGCCAGCAGAACACCCCGGGCAGTTCCACAAGAGACCCAGTACTTC.

The rearrangement links TRBV20-1 to TRBJ2-5; D unclear. V lost 4 bases and J lost 4, with 7 bases in between. The CDR3 extends over 11 amino acids. Germline V lookup: CDR1 DFQATT, CDR2 SNEGSKA (reference sequence). CDR3 protein: CSAKLVETQYF. CDR3 in DNA: TGCAGTGCTAAGCTGGTAGAGACCCAGTACTTC.

The CDR3 coding sequence is TGCGCCAGCAGTGAGTCTTTAACAGGGTGGAACACTGAAGCTTTCTTT. As protein: CASSESLTGWNTEAFF. The chain employs TRBV10-1 and TRBJ1-1, with a tentative D call TRBD1 (6 bases). Between the trimmed V and J ends, which lost 0 bases and 1 base, there was a span of 12 bases. The CDR3 extends over 16 amino acids. Germline values: CDR1 WNHNN, CDR2 SYGVQD (reference sequence).

This chain uses TRBV10-1 with TRBJ2-7, with TRBD1 matching 7 bases. CDR3 length: 13 amino acids. V shed 6 bases and J 0 bases; nucleotides not matched to a gene: 2. The germline V gene encodes CDR1 WNHNN and CDR2 SYGVQD (reference sequence). The CDR3 bases are TGCGCCAGCAGCCGGGACAGCTCCTACGAGCAGTACTTC. This translates into CASSRDSSYEQYF.

This clonotype was seen once. The chain links TRBV28 to TRBJ2-3, with TRBD1 identical over 7 bases. CDR3 length equals 13 residues. V shed 6 bases, J shed 6 bases, and the junction held 6 bases outside the gene matches. Germline V CDR1 and CDR2: MDHEN, SYDVKM. CDR3 protein: CASSDRVSDTQYF. The CDR3 nucleotides read TGTGCCAGCAGCGACAGGGTTTCGGATACGCAGTATTTT.

This clonotype was seen just once. The J gene is TRBJ1-1, the V gene TRBV2; D is ambiguous. Germline CDR1 is SNHLY and CDR2 is FYNNEI. The CDR3 has 14 residues. Trimming cost V 6 bases and J 3 bases, with 14 bases left between them. Here the CDR3 DNA reads TGTGCCAGCAGCGATGACACCTACGACACTGAAGCTTTCTTT. This translates into CASSDDTYDTEAFF. The variable domain in full, completed from reference TRBV2 and TRBJ1-1, reads EPEVTQTPSHQVTQMGQEVILRCVPISNHLYFYWYRQILGQKVEFLVSFYNNEISEKSEIFDDQFSVERPDGSNFTLKIRSTKLEDSAMYFCASSDDTYDTEAFFGQGTRLTVV.

This sequence joins TRBV11-3 and TRBJ2-7; maybe TRBD1 (5 bases). The germline V gene has CDR1 SGHNT and CDR2 YENEEA. V lost 4 bases and J 6 bases, leaving 7 bases between the germline ends. This CDR3 has 11 amino acids. The CDR3 DNA reads TGTGCCAGCAGCTCTACAGGCGAGCAGTACTTC. This translates into CASSSTGEQYF.

This clonotype was picked up one time. The V and J genes are TRBV11-2 and TRBJ2-5, with 14 nucleotides matching TRBD2. This CDR3 spans 21 amino acids. Germline V lookup: CDR1 SGHAT, CDR2 FQNNGV. V gave up 4 bases and J gave up 5 bases; unmatched junction bases: 21. CDR3 amino acids: CASSSVSKYPGLAGARETQYF. CDR3 coding DNA: TGTGCCAGCAGCTCGGTTTCGAAATATCCGGGACTAGCGGGGGCCAGGGAGACCCAGTACTTC.

CDR3 sequence (DNA): TGCAGTGCCGGGATAGATTCTAATAGCAATCAGCCCCAGCATTTT. This gives the protein CSAGIDSNSNQPQHF. The chain links TRBV20-1 to TRBJ1-5; the D is unclear. V was clipped by 6 bases and J by 0 bases, with 15 bases between them. This CDR3 is 15 amino acids long. The germline CDR1 and CDR2 sequences are DFQATT and SNEGSKA (reference sequence).

This chain uses TRBV27 with TRBJ1-1; no definite D call. Between the trimmed V and J ends, which lost 6 bases and 0 bases, there was a span of 14 bases. CDR1 is MNHEY, CDR2 SMNVEV, per germline (reference sequence). The CDR3 is 15 residues long. CDR3 DNA sequence: TGTGCCAGCAGCCTCGTGGGAGGGCTGAACACTGAAGCTTTCTTT. This codes for CASSLVGGLNTEAFF.

V is TRBV29-1 and J is TRBJ2-3; 10 bases align to TRBD2. The CDR3 is 18 residues long. From germline, CDR1 is SQVTM and CDR2 ANQGSEA. With 4 bases clipped from V and 0 bases from J, the junction kept 13 bases outside the gene matches. CDR3 nucleotide sequence: TGCAGCGTTGTGCTAGCGGGGGCCTACACAACTAGCACAGATACGCAGTATTTT. Protein sequence: CSVVLAGAYTTSTDTQYF.

The chain carries TRBV7-2 and TRBJ2-2, with D maybe TRBD2 (5 bases). Trimming shortened V by 4 bases and J by 6 bases, and 9 bases separated the two germline ends. CDR1 SGHTA and CDR2 FQGNSA come from the germline V gene. The CDR3 is 13 amino acids. The CDR3 nucleotides read TGTGCCAGCAGCTGGTCCGGGGCCGGGGAGCTGTTTTTT. Residues: CASSWSGAGELFF.

The chain joins TRBV14 to TRBJ2-5; D ambiguous. V was cut by 0 bases and J by 1 base, with 12 bases left in between. The germline V gene encodes CDR1 SGHDN and CDR2 FVKESK. The CDR3 is 16 amino acids. Written as DNA, the CDR3 is TGTGCCAGCAGCCAAGATAAGAGGAAGCCCCAAGAGACCCAGTACTTC. Translating gives CASSQDKRKPQETQYF. The full variable domain, in which reference TRBV14 and TRBJ2-5 provide the parts outside the CDR3, is EAGVTQFPSHSVIEKGQTVTLRCDPISGHDNLYWYRRVMGKEIKFLLHFVKESKQDESGMPNNRFLAERTGGTYSTLKVQPAELEDSGVYFCASSQDKRKPQETQYFGPGTRLLVL.

This rearrangement joins TRBV24-1 to TRBJ2-3, with 9 bases matching TRBD2. The V gene's germline CDR1 is KGHDR and CDR2 SFDVKD. The V gene end was trimmed by 4 bases and the J gene end by 4 bases; junction bases not matched to a gene: 5. The CDR3 loop spans 15 amino acids. CDR3 sequence reads: CATSEPGLAPDTQYF. CDR3 sequence (DNA): TGTGCCACCAGTGAACCGGGACTAGCTCCAGATACGCAGTATTTT.

V gene TRBV24-1 combines with J gene TRBJ2-3; D is unclear. Germline lookup yields CDR1 KGHDR and CDR2 SFDVKD. The V end was cut by 1 base, the J end by 2 bases, with 12 bases between. The CDR3 runs to 16 residues. CDR3 region: CATSDFGSSPTDTQYF. As DNA, the CDR3 is TGTGCCACCAGTGATTTTGGATCCAGCCCCACAGATACGCAGTATTTT.

The genes are TRBV12-3 or TRBV12-4 and TRBJ2-3, with unresolved D. The CDR3 sequence is 12 residues long. V was shortened by 6 bases and J by 10 bases, with 14 bases between the two germline ends. The CDR3: CASSSSPSPQYF. The CDR3 nucleotides read TGTGCCAGCAGCTCGAGCCCTAGTCCGCAGTATTTT.

The CDR3 region is CSVEFFVRNTEAFF. The CDR3 DNA reads as TGCAGCGTTGAATTTTTTGTCAGGAACACTGAAGCTTTCTTT. This chain uses TRBV29-1 with TRBJ1-1; D is undetermined. From germline, CDR1 is SQVTM and CDR2 ANQGSEA. The CDR3 is made up of 14 amino acids. V dropped 2 bases and J dropped 1 base, with 11 bases sitting between them.

This chain connects TRBV6-1 to TRBJ2-1; D is undetermined. CDR1 and CDR2 from the germline V gene are MNHNS and SASEGT. Trimming left V 2 bases short and J 2 bases short, with 13 bases between. This CDR3 spans 16 amino acids. The CDR3 sequence: CASSEWAGSPYNEQFF. The CDR3 nucleotides read TGTGCCAGCAGTGAATGGGCCGGCAGCCCCTACAATGAGCAGTTCTTC.

The chain combines TRBV18 with TRBJ2-1, with a tentative D call TRBD1 (5 bases). Deletions cut 2 bases from V and 4 bases from J, with 9 bases between. Germline-derived CDR1 and CDR2 are KGHSH and LQKENI. The CDR3 contains 14 residues. CDR3: CASSPARGYNEQFF. The CDR3 nucleotides read TGTGCCAGCTCACCAGCTAGGGGATACAATGAGCAGTTCTTC.

This chain joins TRBV2 and TRBJ1-3, with a tentative D call TRBD1 (5 bases). V was trimmed by 7 bases and J by 1 base, leaving 11 bases between them. The CDR3 length is 14 residues. Per the germline V gene, CDR1 is SNHLY and CDR2 is FYNNEI. The CDR3 protein is CASTFRGSGNTIYF. CDR3 nucleotides: TGTGCCAGCACCTTCCGGGGGTCTGGAAACACCATATATTTT.

As to this clonotype: The junction does not match germline at one end; this may be a read error. The chain carries TRBV11-3 and TRBJ2-1; D is ambiguous. This CDR3 region has 13 residues. Germline V gene lookup returns CDR1 SGHNT and CDR2 YENEEA. The chain's CDR3 is CASSLDQTFAPVF. The CDR3 bases are TGTGCCAGCAGCTTAGACCAGACCTTTGCCCCAGTCTTC.

The chain is built from TRBV12-5 and TRBJ1-3; the D is unclear. Germline V gene lookup returns CDR1 LGHNT and CDR2 FRNRAP. V lost 3 bases and J 4 bases, leaving 10 bases between the germline ends. CDR3 length equals 14 residues. CDR3 sequence (DNA): TGTGCTAGTGGTTTTTTAGGTATGGGAAACACCATATATTTT. Amino acids: CASGFLGMGNTIYF.

This clonotype turned up a few times. CDR3 region: CASKGRRTDTQYF. The CDR3 DNA sequence: TGTGCCAGCAAGGGGCGGCGAACAGATACGCAGTATTTT. The chain carries TRBV11-3 and TRBJ2-3, with D perhaps TRBD1 (5 bases). The CDR3 has 13 residues. Trimming removed 7 bases from V and 3 bases from J, with 11 bases in between. Germline loops: CDR1 SGHNT, CDR2 YENEEA.

The chain has TRBV28 and TRBJ2-1; possibly TRBD2 for D (6 bases). The CDR3 runs to 14 residues. Germline CDR1 is MDHEN and CDR2 is SYDVKM. V was clipped by 2 bases and J by 10 bases, with 15 bases between them. The CDR3: CASSLSGSVYEQFF. The CDR3 DNA is TGTGCCAGCAGTTTAAGCGGGTCCGTTTACGAGCAGTTCTTC.

The chain has TRBV21-1 and TRBJ1-5; TRBD1, as called in the table, went unchecked against the DNA. TRBV21-1 is a pseudogene locus. There are 15 residues in the CDR3. The CDR3 is CASSHGTDSNQPQHF. CDR3 DNA sequence: TGTGCCAGCAGCCACGGGACGGATAGCAATCAGCCCCAGCATTTT.

For the CDR3, the DNA is TGTGCCATCAGTGAGTCTCACTATGGCTACACCTTC. Translated, it gives CAISESHYGYTF. This rearrangement joins TRBV10-3 to TRBJ1-2; D unresolved. Trimming pared 0 bases from V and 3 bases from J, leaving 2 bases between. The CDR3 consists of 12 residues. CDR1 is ENHRY and CDR2 is SYGVKD in the germline V gene.

This chain links TRBV29-1 with TRBJ2-5; the match to TRBD1 covers 9 bases. Per germline, CDR1 SQVTM and CDR2 ANQGSEA. The V and J ends lost 5 bases and 4 bases, in that order; junction bases with no gene match: 11. CDR3 length: 15 residues. CDR3 DNA: TGCAGCGTTACCACCGGGACAGGGAGGGGAGAGACCCAGTACTTC. Translating it yields CSVTTGTGRGETQYF. Full variable domain (outside the CDR3, taken from reference TRBV29-1 and TRBJ2-5): SAVISQKPSRDICQRGTSLTIQCQVDSQVTMMFWYRQQPGQSLTLIATANQGSEATYESGFVIDKFPISRPNLTFSTLTVSNMSPEDSSIYLCSVTTGTGRGETQYFGPGTRLLVL.

The V and J genes are TRBV20-1 and TRBJ1-2; maybe TRBD1 (5 bases). Germline CDR1 reads DFQATT; CDR2 reads SNEGSKA (reference sequence). This CDR3 comprises 12 residues. V lost 6 bases, J lost 4 bases, and 12 bases lay in between. The CDR3 is CSARAGSYGYTF. The CDR3 DNA is TGCAGTGCGCGGGCAGGGAGCTATGGCTACACCTTC.

The chain links TRBV29-1 to TRBJ2-1, with a weak D call TRBD2 (7 bases). V gave up 2 bases and J gave up 5 bases, with 22 bases separating them. Looked up from germline, CDR1 is SQVTM and CDR2 is ANQGSEA. The CDR3 totals 17 residues. The CDR3 DNA sequence: TGCAGCGTTGAATACCCGTTTGGGGGGGCCGTGAACAATGAGCAGTTCTTC. The encoded protein is CSVEYPFGGAVNNEQFF.

This clonotype was detected only a few times. The rearrangement links TRBV11-3 to TRBJ1-1, with 8 positions matching TRBD1. Looked up from germline, CDR1 is SGHNT and CDR2 is YENEEA. CDR3 length: 14 residues. J gave up 1 base and V 5 bases, and 3 bases lay outside the gene matches. CDR3 amino acids: CASSKQGENTEAFF. The CDR3 bases are TGTGCCAGCAGCAAACAGGGGGAGAACACTGAAGCTTTCTTT.